Detailed here is one T cell receptor (beta chain). The CDR3 runs to 15 residues. Trimming took 1 base from V and 2 from J; bases not matched to a gene: 3. Germline assignment: CDR1 SGHTA and CDR2 FQGTGA. This specimen belongs to a study of blood T cell repertoires in COVID-19. Using immunoSEQ multiplex PCR, the repertoire was profiled, and TCRdb retains in-frame clones only, with some absent. The table records roughly 90,000 clones, roughly nine tenths of them present only once. Material: peripheral blood. The sequence derives from a man between 50 and 59 years old with COVID-19, enrolled during active disease. The J gene is TRBJ2-3, the V gene TRBV7-3; 7 bases align to TRBD2. CDR3 in amino acids: CASSLRGGTTDTQYF. CDR3 in DNA: TGTGCCAGCAGCTTAAGGGGGGGTACCACAGATACGCAGTATTTT. The complete variable domain, with remaining parts taken from reference TRBV7-3 and TRBJ2-3, reads GAGVSQTPSNKVTEKGKYVELRCDPISGHTALYWYRQSLGQGPEFLIYFQGTGAADDSGLPNDRFFAVRPEGSVSTLKIQRTERGDSAVYLCASSLRGGTTDTQYFGPGTRLTVL.